This TCR beta chain appears in the sequencing data of a study of spatial heterogeneity in lung cancer. About the study: The donors comprised about 70 untreated early-stage non-small cell lung cancer patients. Where they were available, follow-up PBMC samples were sequenced, at a median of about 2 years after resection.

General study results and limits: Detection of ubiquitous tumor TCRs in blood was higher at resection than follow-up.

TCRdb reprocessed the 5' RACE reads via MiXCR and lists one record per CDR3 protein. The sample records approximately 110,000 distinct CDR3 sequences, about a tenth being singletons. Remarks on this clonotype: Its target is unknown.

This CDR3 is 14 amino acids long. Trimming removed 5 bases from V and 4 bases from J, with 14 bases in between. CDR1 and CDR2 (germline): LNHDA, SQIVND (reference sequence). This sample's time point: blood at routine non-recurrence follow-up after resection. No cells were sorted before sequencing. The whole RNA sequenced was extracted from tumor, nontumor lung or frozen PBMC. This receptor was identified in a female donor with early-stage non-small cell lung cancer. V is TRBV19 and J is TRBJ1-2; D unclear. Material: PBMCs, obtained at follow-up. The CDR3 is CASSPRVLVYGYTF. Here the CDR3 DNA reads TGTGCCAGTAGTCCCCGGGTTCTTGTCTATGGCTACACCTTC.